These 15 T cell receptor beta chains originate from one sample sequenced in a study of CD8 T cells in ankylosing spondylitis. In TCRdb, the 5' RACE reads were re-called with MiXCR into one record per CDR3 protein. The sample yields about 240,000 distinct CDR3 sequences, roughly a quarter seen once. The sample comprised blood, either unsorted or a sorted T cell fraction (not recorded which). These receptors were obtained from a male donor with ankylosing spondylitis or in good health (not recorded which).

This clonotype was picked up many times. J is TRBJ2-5 and V is TRBV6-1, with 7 bases matching TRBD1. Germline CDR1 MNHNS, CDR2 SASEGT. CDR3 length: 15 amino acids. The junction had 10 bases not matched to a gene; V was cut back by 6 bases and J by 3 bases. CDR3: CASSFQGVREETQYF. The CDR3 DNA sequence: TGTGCCAGCAGCTTTCAGGGGGTTAGGGAAGAGACCCAGTACTTC.

This clonotype was seen many times. This sequence joins TRBV2 and TRBJ2-3, with D hard to call. Germline CDR1 and CDR2: SNHLY and FYNNEI. This CDR3 spans 14 amino acids. The germline V and J ends were trimmed by 3 bases and 4 bases, with 11 bases remaining between them. CDR3 sequence: CASSESRGPDTQYF. The CDR3 nucleotides read TGTGCCAGCAGTGAGTCGCGAGGACCAGATACGCAGTATTTT.

This clonotype came up many times. The chain employs TRBV7-9 and TRBJ2-7, with TRBD1 matching over 7 bases. The germline V gene encodes CDR1 SEHNR and CDR2 FQNEAQ (reference sequence). The CDR3 extends over 14 amino acids. The J segment lost 6 bases and the V segment lost 1 base, leaving 6 bases of the junction unmatched. The CDR3 region has the DNA TGTGCCAGCAGCTTAGGGGGACAGAGAATCGAGCAGTACTTC. Translated: CASSLGGQRIEQYF.

The chain combines TRBV12-3 or TRBV12-4 with TRBJ1-1; D is uncertain. The V end was cut by 6 bases, the J end by 0 bases, with 14 bases between. The CDR3 has 15 residues. In DNA, the CDR3 is TGTGCCAGCAGCCAGTCGGGTCACCTGAACACTGAAGCTTTCTTT. Translated, it gives CASSQSGHLNTEAFF.

V gene TRBV12-3 or TRBV12-4 combines with J gene TRBJ1-1, with TRBD1 as a possible D gene (6 bases). The germline V and J ends were trimmed by 1 base and 2 bases, with 11 bases remaining between them. The CDR3 has 15 amino acids. The CDR3 DNA is TGTGCCAGCAGTTTAGTCCTGGGGGGCAACACTGAAGCTTTCTTT. The encoded protein is CASSLVLGGNTEAFF.

This clonotype was seen at least ten times. This rearrangement joins TRBV11-2 to TRBJ2-7, with TRBD2 matching over 8 bases. This CDR3 spans 15 amino acids. Germline V gene data show CDR1 as SGHAT and CDR2 as FQNNGV. The J segment lost 0 bases and the V segment lost 5 bases, leaving 6 bases of the junction unmatched. The CDR3 DNA is TGTGCCAGCAGCCTCGGGGGGGGCCGCTCCTACGAGCAGTACTTC. Its protein is CASSLGGGRSYEQYF.

The J gene is TRBJ2-7, the V gene TRBV10-3, with D unresolved. The germline V gene encodes CDR1 ENHRY and CDR2 SYGVKD. Trimming removed 9 bases from V and 0 bases from J, with 12 bases in between. The CDR3 totals 13 residues. The CDR3 DNA reads as TGTGCCATACTGCGGCCTGGCTCCTACGAGCAGTACTTC. The encoded protein is CAILRPGSYEQYF.

This clonotype was observed a few times. The chain carries TRBV20-1 and TRBJ1-6, with D perhaps TRBD1 (5 bases). CDR1 and CDR2 from the germline V gene are DFQATT and SNEGSKA (reference sequence). Trimming removed 6 bases at V and 9 bases at J, with 21 bases between. The CDR3 has 15 residues. The CDR3 protein is CSAESPGTVGSPLHF. The DNA for the CDR3 is TGCAGTGCCGAATCCCCCGGGACGGTGGGTTCACCCCTCCACTTT.

The table lists this clonotype with many counts. This rearrangement joins TRBV20-1 to TRBJ1-1; D gene uncertain. This CDR3 is 13 amino acids long. Germline values: CDR1 DFQATT, CDR2 SNEGSKA (reference sequence). Trimming left V 6 bases short and J 0 bases short, with 11 bases between. CDR3 amino acids: CSARSVMNTEAFF. The CDR3, as DNA: TGCAGTGCCCGCTCGGTGATGAACACTGAAGCTTTCTTT.

This clonotype was observed a handful of times. The rearrangement joins TRBV7-6 to TRBJ1-5; 9 bases are shared with TRBD1. CDR1 and CDR2 from the germline V gene are SGHVS and FNYEAQ. V lost 5 bases and J lost 8; bases outside the gene matches: 7. This CDR3 has 14 amino acids. The DNA of the CDR3 is TGTGCCAGCAGCCTCGGGACAGGGCGGGAGCCCCAGCATTTT. Its protein product is CASSLGTGREPQHF.

The rearrangement joins TRBV19 to TRBJ1-1, with 8 positions matching TRBD1. Trimming at V came to 5 bases and at J to 7 bases, leaving 3 bases not matched to a gene. Germline V gene lookup returns CDR1 LNHDA and CDR2 SQIVND (reference sequence). The CDR3 length is 12 residues. The CDR3 nucleotides are TGTGCCAGTAGTCCGGGACAGGATGAAGCTTTCTTT. Its protein is CASSPGQDEAFF.

This clonotype was detected a few times. The V gene is TRBV4-1, the J gene TRBJ2-5; TRBD2 agrees at 9 bases. The CDR3 spans 16 residues. V lost 0 bases to trimming and J lost 5 bases; unmatched junction nucleotides: 7. CDR1 is MGHRA and CDR2 is YSYEKL in the germline V gene. The DNA of the CDR3 is TGCGCCAGCAGCCAAGATGGGGCTAGCGGGGTTGAGACCCAGTACTTC. This encodes CASSQDGASGVETQYF.

This clonotype was detected ten times or more. This chain uses TRBV5-4 with TRBJ2-2; 11 nucleotides match TRBD2. V shed 0 bases, J shed 5 bases, and the junction held 6 bases outside the gene matches. The CDR3 contains 17 residues. The germline CDR1 and CDR2 sequences are SGHNT and YYREEE (reference sequence). The CDR3 DNA follows: TGTGCCAGCAGCTTGGTACTAGCGGGGGCCAGAACCGGGGAGCTGTTTTTT. Translation: CASSLVLAGARTGELFF.

This clonotype was found many times. The rearrangement joins TRBV20-1 to TRBJ2-3; 9 bases map to TRBD2. V was clipped by 1 base and J by 2 bases; unmatched bases: 7. Germline V gene lookup returns CDR1 DFQATT and CDR2 SNEGSKA (reference sequence). This CDR3 region has 16 residues. DNA of the CDR3: TGCAGTGCTAGAGGGAACCTAGCGGGACCCACAGATACGCAGTATTTT. Protein product: CSARGNLAGPTDTQYF.

This clonotype was counted a single time. This chain joins TRBV20-1 and TRBJ2-7, with 12 bases that match TRBD2. This CDR3 contains 15 residues. Germline CDR1 DFQATT, CDR2 SNEGSKA (reference sequence). The V and J ends lost 6 bases and 5 bases, in that order; junction bases with no gene match: 11. Here the CDR3 reads CSAPMAASGGDEQYF. Here the CDR3 DNA reads TGCAGTGCCCCCATGGCCGCTAGCGGGGGGGACGAGCAGTACTTC.